This T cell receptor beta chain comes out of a study of blood T cell repertoires in COVID-19. Study-wide context: Spain, Italy and the United States supplied samples that represented acute and convalescent COVID-19. From T cells, B-cell-depleted T cells, or PBMCs came the material, which was cDNA or gDNA.

Ten or more counts support this clone. In the study's own analysis: Reference gene primer amplification yielded estimated nucleated cell counts. This table comes from immunoSEQ multiplex PCR, and its TCRdb copy is limited to in-frame clones, with some not included. V, J and clone size were drawn from that table, and D and trimming were deduced from the DNA. This table has more than 85,000 clones, almost 80% appearing once. The sequencing input was peripheral blood. The clonotype was recovered from a woman aged 80 or older with active or convalescent COVID-19.

For the CDR3, the DNA is TGTGCCACCAGTGATTTGCAGGGGAGTGTCACTGAAGCTTTCTTT. This codes for CATSDLQGSVTEAFF. J is TRBJ1-1 and V is TRBV24-1, with D maybe TRBD1 (6 bases). The CDR3 covers 15 residues. The V end lost 0 bases, the J end lost 4 bases, and 11 bases lay between the germline ends. Germline CDR1 and CDR2: KGHDR and SFDVKD.